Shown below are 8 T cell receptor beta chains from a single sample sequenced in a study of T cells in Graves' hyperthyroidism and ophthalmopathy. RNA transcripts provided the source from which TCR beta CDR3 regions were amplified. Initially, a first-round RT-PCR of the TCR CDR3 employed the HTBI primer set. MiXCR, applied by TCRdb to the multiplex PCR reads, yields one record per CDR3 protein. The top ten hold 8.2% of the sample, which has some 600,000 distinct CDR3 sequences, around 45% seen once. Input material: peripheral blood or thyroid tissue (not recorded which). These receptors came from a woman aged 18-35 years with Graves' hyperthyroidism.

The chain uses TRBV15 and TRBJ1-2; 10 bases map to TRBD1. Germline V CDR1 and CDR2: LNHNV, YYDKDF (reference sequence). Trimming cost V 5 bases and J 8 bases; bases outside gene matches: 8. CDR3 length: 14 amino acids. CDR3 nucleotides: TGTGCCACCAGCGCGCGACAGGGGGCGAAGGGCTACACCTTC. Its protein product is CATSARQGAKGYTF.

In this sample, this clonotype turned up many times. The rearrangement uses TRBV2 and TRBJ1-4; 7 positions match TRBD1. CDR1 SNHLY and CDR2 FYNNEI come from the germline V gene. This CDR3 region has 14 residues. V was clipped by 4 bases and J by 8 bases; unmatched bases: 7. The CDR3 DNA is TGTGCCAGCAGTGGGAACAGGGGTTGGGAAAAACTGTTTTTT. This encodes CASSGNRGWEKLFF. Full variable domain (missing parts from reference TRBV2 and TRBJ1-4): EPEVTQTPSHQVTQMGQEVILRCVPISNHLYFYWYRQILGQKVEFLVSFYNNEISEKSEIFDDQFSVERPDGSNFTLKIRSTKLEDSAMYFCASSGNRGWEKLFFGSGTQLSVL.

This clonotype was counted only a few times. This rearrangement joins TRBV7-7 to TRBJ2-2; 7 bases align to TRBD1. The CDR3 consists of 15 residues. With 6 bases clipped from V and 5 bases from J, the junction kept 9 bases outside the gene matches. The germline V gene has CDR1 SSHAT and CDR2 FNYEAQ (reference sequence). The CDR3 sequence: CASRLEGGPTGELFF. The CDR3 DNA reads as TGTGCCAGCAGACTCGAAGGGGGCCCAACCGGGGAGCTGTTTTTT. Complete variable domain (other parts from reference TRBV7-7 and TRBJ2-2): GAGVSQSPRYKVTKRGQDVTLRCDPISSHATLYWYQQALGQGPEFLTYFNYEAQPDKSGLPSDRFSAERPEGSISTLTIQRTEQRDSAMYRCASRLEGGPTGELFFGEGSRLTVL.

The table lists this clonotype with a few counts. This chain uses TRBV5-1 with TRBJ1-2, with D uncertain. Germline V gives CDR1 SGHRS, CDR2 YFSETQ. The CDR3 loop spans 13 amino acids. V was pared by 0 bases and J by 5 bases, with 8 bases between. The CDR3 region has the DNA TGCGCCAGCAGCTTGGATTTAGGTTATGGCTACACCTTC. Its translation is CASSLDLGYGYTF.

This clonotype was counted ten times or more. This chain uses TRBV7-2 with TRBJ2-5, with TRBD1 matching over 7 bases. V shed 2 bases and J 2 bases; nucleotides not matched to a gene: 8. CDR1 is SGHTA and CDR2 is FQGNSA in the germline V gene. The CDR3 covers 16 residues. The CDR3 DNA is TGTGCCAGCAGCTTACCCGCCGGGACAGATCAAGAGACCCAGTACTTC. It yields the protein CASSLPAGTDQETQYF. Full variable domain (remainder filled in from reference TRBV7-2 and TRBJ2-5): GAGVSQSPSNKVTEKGKDVELRCDPISGHTALYWYRQSLGQGLEFLIYFQGNSAPDKSGLPSDRFSAERTGGSVSTLTIQRTQQEDSAVYLCASSLPAGTDQETQYFGPGTRLLVL.

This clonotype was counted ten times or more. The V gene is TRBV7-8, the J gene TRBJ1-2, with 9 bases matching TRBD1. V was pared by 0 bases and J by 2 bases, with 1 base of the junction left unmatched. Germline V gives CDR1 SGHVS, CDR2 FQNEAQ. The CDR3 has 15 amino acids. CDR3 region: CASSLAGTGNYGYTF. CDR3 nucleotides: TGTGCCAGCAGCTTAGCGGGGACAGGGAACTATGGCTACACCTTC.

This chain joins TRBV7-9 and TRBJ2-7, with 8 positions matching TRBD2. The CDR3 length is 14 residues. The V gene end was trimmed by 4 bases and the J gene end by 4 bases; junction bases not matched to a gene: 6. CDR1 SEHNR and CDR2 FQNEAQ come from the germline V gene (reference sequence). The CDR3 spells CASSYSGTVYEQYF. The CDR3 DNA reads TGTGCCAGCAGCTATAGCGGGACCGTTTACGAGCAGTACTTC.

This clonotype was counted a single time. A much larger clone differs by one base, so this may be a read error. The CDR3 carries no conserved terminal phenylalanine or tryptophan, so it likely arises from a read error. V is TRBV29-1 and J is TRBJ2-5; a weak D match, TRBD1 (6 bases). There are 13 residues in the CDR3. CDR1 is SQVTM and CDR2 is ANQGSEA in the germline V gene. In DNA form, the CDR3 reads TGCAGTGCAGATGCCAGGGGCGCGGAGACCCAGTACCTC. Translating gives CSADARGAETQYL.